These 32 T cell receptor beta chains were all obtained from the same sample, sequenced in a study of blood T cells in healthy people across ages. PCR was performed a second time for roughly 7 to 12 cycles using a sample-barcoded 5' primer and a J-beta primer mix. TCRdb reanalysed the 5' RACE reads using MiXCR and keeps one entry per CDR3 protein. In the table there are about 1.1 million distinct CDR3 sequences, less than 45% of which are singletons. Sequencing used blood. The receptors shown here come from a man younger than 30 in good health.

The chain is built from TRBV30 and TRBJ2-3, with D unresolved. CDR3 size: 13 residues. Germline assignment: CDR1 GTSNPN and CDR2 SVGIG (reference sequence). The V end lost 2 bases, the J end lost 0 bases, and 6 bases lay between the germline ends. CDR3 sequence reads: CAWSHSSTDTQYF. CDR3 in DNA: TGTGCCTGGAGTCATTCTAGCACAGATACGCAGTATTTT.

The rearrangement joins TRBV7-6 to TRBJ2-1, with 10 bases that match TRBD1. V dropped 5 bases and J dropped 5; count of bases not matched to a gene: 6. Germline CDR1 is SGHVS and CDR2 is FNYEAQ. The CDR3 covers 15 residues. This CDR3 reads CASSRGTGENNEQFF. The DNA of the CDR3 is TGTGCCAGCAGCAGAGGGACAGGGGAAAACAATGAGCAGTTCTTC.

This clonotype was recorded at least ten times. V gene TRBV6-5 combines with J gene TRBJ1-2; D is unclear. The CDR3 totals 14 residues. Germline V gene lookup returns CDR1 MNHEY and CDR2 SVGAGI. The V and J ends lost 0 bases and 2 bases respectively, with 7 bases between them. The DNA of the CDR3 is TGTGCCAGCAGTTACTCGCGGGGAAACTATGGCTACACCTTC. Translating gives CASSYSRGNYGYTF.

A word on this clonotype: The junction shows a germline mismatch at one end, possibly a read error. The chain recombines TRBV7-9 with TRBJ1-1; no definite D call. The germline gives CDR1 SEHNR, CDR2 FQNEAQ (reference sequence). The length of the CDR3 is 17 residues. The CDR3 DNA sequence: TGTGCCAGCACGACACATGACGATTCGGGAATGGGCGCTGAAGTTTTCTTT. Its translation: CASTTHDDSGMGAEVFF.

This clonotype was counted between two and nine times. The chain joins TRBV13 to TRBJ1-4; D gene uncertain. Germline V lookup: CDR1 PRHDT, CDR2 FYEKMQ (reference sequence). The CDR3 has 14 residues. V dropped 5 bases and J dropped 2 bases, with 9 bases sitting between them. CDR3 nucleotide sequence: TGTGCCAGCAGCCAACGAACTACTAATGAAAAACTGTTTTTT. Amino acids: CASSQRTTNEKLFF.

This clonotype was seen a few times. This chain links TRBV4-3 with TRBJ1-2; TRBD1 aligns across 9 bases. Germline CDR1 LGHNA, CDR2 YSLEER. The junction had 4 bases not matched to a gene; V was cut back by 1 base and J by 7 bases. The CDR3 contains 14 residues. The DNA of the CDR3 is TGCGCCAGCAGCCAAGGGACAGGGGAGTTTGGCTACACCTTC. It specifies CASSQGTGEFGYTF.

V and J are TRBV5-1 and TRBJ2-3, with a tentative D call TRBD1 (6 bases). Per germline, CDR1 SGHRS and CDR2 YFSETQ. V lost 0 bases and J 0 bases, leaving 11 bases between the germline ends. The CDR3 runs to 16 residues. Here the CDR3 DNA reads TGCGCCAGCAGCTTGGAACAGGGTCCTAGCACAGATACGCAGTATTTT. It encodes CASSLEQGPSTDTQYF.

The V and J genes are TRBV7-2 and TRBJ2-7; D tentatively fits TRBD1 or TRBD2 (6 bases each). V was pared by 11 bases and J by 7 bases, with 30 bases between. The germline V gene encodes CDR1 SGHTA and CDR2 FQGNSA. The CDR3 consists of 16 residues. The CDR3 protein is CAEGGYPGANYNEQYF. CDR3 coding DNA: TGTGCCGAAGGGGGTTACCCGGGGGCTAATTACAATGAGCAGTACTTC.

The chain employs TRBV20-1 and TRBJ1-5; 7 bases line up with TRBD1. The ends lost 6 bases at V and 2 bases at J; junction bases unmatched: 7. CDR3 length: 14 amino acids. The germline gives CDR1 DFQATT, CDR2 SNEGSKA (reference sequence). The CDR3 DNA is TGCAGTGCCCCAAGGGGGCGCGGCAATCAGCCCCAGCATTTT. This encodes CSAPRGRGNQPQHF.

This clonotype has a count of ten or more. The gene calls are TRBV14 and TRBJ2-1; a possible D gene is TRBD2 (5 bases). V was shortened by 0 bases and J by 0 bases, with 9 bases between the two germline ends. CDR3 length equals 16 residues. CDR1 SGHDN and CDR2 FVKESK come from the germline V gene. This CDR3 reads CASSQDLGSSYNEQFF. The DNA for the CDR3 is TGTGCCAGCAGCCAAGATCTAGGGAGCTCCTACAATGAGCAGTTCTTC.

This chain uses TRBV12-3 or TRBV12-4 with TRBJ2-1; 8 nucleotides match TRBD1. Unmatched junction bases numbered 6, after V lost 5 bases and J lost 9 bases. CDR3 length equals 13 residues. The CDR3 protein is CASSQGQGGEQFF. In DNA, the CDR3 is TGTGCCAGCAGTCAAGGACAGGGTGGTGAGCAGTTCTTC.

This clonotype occurred a few times. J is TRBJ2-7 and V is TRBV7-2; 7 positions match TRBD1. Germline V gene sequence: CDR1 SGHTA, CDR2 FQGNSA. Losses at the gene ends were 6 bases for V and 0 bases for J; bases not matched to a gene: 8. The CDR3 extends over 15 amino acids. The CDR3 nucleotides are TGTGCCAGCAGTACGACAGGGTCTAGCTCCTACGAGCAGTACTTC. Its protein is CASSTTGSSSYEQYF.

The V call is TRBV10-3, the J call TRBJ1-5; D gene unclear. The V gene lost 3 bases and the J gene lost 2 bases, with 14 bases spanning the gap. CDR3 length equals 16 residues. Germline CDR1 ENHRY, CDR2 SYGVKD. The CDR3 sequence is CAISESTDRGNQPQHF. The CDR3 nucleotides are TGTGCCATCAGTGAATCCACGGATCGAGGCAATCAGCCCCAGCATTTT.

The rearrangement uses TRBV11-2 and TRBJ2-3; D possibly corresponds to TRBD2 (6 bases). CDR1 is SGHAT and CDR2 is FQNNGV in the germline V gene. Trimming removed 6 bases at V and 3 bases at J, with 13 bases between. This CDR3 is built from 14 residues. CDR3 sequence reads: CASRSEGLTDTQYF. CDR3 coding DNA: TGTGCCAGCAGATCTGAGGGACTTACAGATACGCAGTATTTT.

This clonotype has a handful of counts. The J gene is TRBJ2-3, the V gene TRBV15; the D gene is possibly TRBD2 (5 bases). V lost 6 bases, J lost 1 base, and 8 bases lay in between. Germline V lookup: CDR1 LNHNV, CDR2 YYDKDF (reference sequence). This CDR3 is built from 13 residues. The CDR3, as DNA: TGTGCCACCAGTAGCGCCGGCACAGATACGCAGTATTTT. Its protein is CATSSAGTDTQYF.

This chain connects TRBV7-3 to TRBJ2-2, with a possible D match to TRBD1 (5 bases). From germline, CDR1 is SGHTA and CDR2 FQGTGA. Trimming removed 5 bases from V and 5 bases from J, with 12 bases in between. This CDR3 region has 14 residues. CDR3 loop: CASSPTAGTGELFF. CDR3 in DNA: TGTGCCAGCAGCCCGACCGCAGGGACCGGGGAGCTGTTTTTT.

This chain uses TRBV29-1 with TRBJ2-5, with D perhaps given as TRBD1 or TRBD2 (5 bases each). Germline loops: CDR1 SQVTM, CDR2 ANQGSEA. The CDR3 length is 15 residues. V lost 6 bases, J lost 5 bases, and 22 bases lay in between. This CDR3 reads CSVSPGMGTAETQYF. For the CDR3, the DNA is TGCAGCGTCTCACCGGGGATGGGGACCGCCGAGACCCAGTACTTC.

This clonotype was seen a few times. The J gene is TRBJ1-2, the V gene TRBV5-5; D perhaps matches TRBD1 (6 bases). Germline V gene data show CDR1 as SGHKS and CDR2 as YYEKEE (reference sequence). This CDR3 contains 13 residues. Trimming took off 4 bases at V and 8 bases at J, with 15 bases between the two ends. This CDR3 is CASSQLQGTGYTF. The CDR3 DNA reads as TGTGCCAGCAGCCAACTCCAGGGGACGGGCTACACCTTC.

In this sample, this clonotype turned up once. This chain links TRBV15 with TRBJ1-5; D is ambiguous. V was cut by 0 bases and J by 5 bases, with 11 bases left in between. The germline V gene encodes CDR1 LNHNV and CDR2 YYDKDF (reference sequence). The CDR3 loop spans 15 amino acids. The chain's CDR3 is CATSRDRTPYQPQHF. In DNA, the CDR3 is TGTGCCACCAGCAGAGATAGGACCCCTTATCAGCCCCAGCATTTT. The complete variable domain, with remaining parts taken from reference TRBV15 and TRBJ1-5, reads DAMVIQNPRYQVTQFGKPVTLSCSQTLNHNVMYWYQQKSSQAPKLLFHYYDKDFNNEADTPDNFQSRRPNTSFCFLDIRSPGLGDTAMYLCATSRDRTPYQPQHFGDGTRLSIL.

CDR3 loop: CASSETPNTQYF. The CDR3, as DNA: TGTGCCAGCAGTGAAACCCCGAATACGCAGTATTTT. This chain joins TRBV6-1 and TRBJ2-3; no clear D gene. The germline V gene encodes CDR1 MNHNS and CDR2 SASEGT. V dropped 2 bases and J dropped 7 bases, with 7 bases sitting between them. The CDR3 is made up of 12 amino acids.

This clonotype was counted many times. J is TRBJ1-1 and V is TRBV29-1; 8 bases are a match to TRBD1. The germline V gene has CDR1 SQVTM and CDR2 ANQGSEA. This CDR3 comprises 13 residues. With 3 bases clipped from V and 9 bases from J, the junction kept 9 bases outside the gene matches. The DNA of the CDR3 is TGCAGCGTTGAGGAGACAGGGGATGGGCAAGCTTTCTTT. It is translated as CSVEETGDGQAFF.

The rearrangement joins TRBV12-3 or TRBV12-4 to TRBJ2-5; 7 bases fit TRBD1. This CDR3 comprises 12 residues. V was clipped by 7 bases and J by 7 bases; unmatched bases: 6. The CDR3 DNA reads TGTGCCAGCACCCCCGCAGGGGGGACCCAGTACTTC. It specifies CASTPAGGTQYF.

There are a few counts of this clonotype. The chain joins TRBV20-1 to TRBJ2-3; D remains unclear. The ends were cut back, 3 bases at V and 4 bases at J, with 5 bases in the middle. The CDR3 is 11 residues long. CDR1 and CDR2 from the germline V gene are DFQATT and SNEGSKA (reference sequence). The CDR3 DNA reads TGCAGTGCTAGCGGCCCAGATACGCAGTATTTT. It translates to CSASGPDTQYF.

DNA for the CDR3: TGTGCCAGCAGGGAACTAGTAGGGGTCTCGGAAGCAAACACAGATACGCAGTATTTT. It yields the protein CASRELVGVSEANTDTQYF. V and J are TRBV7-6 and TRBJ2-3; D is possibly TRBD1 or TRBD2 (5 bases each). Between the trimmed V and J ends, which lost 6 bases and 2 bases, there was a span of 27 bases. The CDR3 spans 19 residues. From germline, CDR1 is SGHVS and CDR2 FNYEAQ.

In this sample, this clonotype turned up a few times. The chain combines TRBV10-3 with TRBJ2-5; 8 bases agree with TRBD1. The length of the CDR3 is 15 residues. From germline, CDR1 is ENHRY and CDR2 SYGVKD. The V segment lost 6 bases and the J segment 2 bases; nucleotides outside the gene matches: 8. For the CDR3, the DNA is TGTGCCATCAGCTCCGGGACAGGAGTGCAAGAGACCCAGTACTTC. Translated: CAISSGTGVQETQYF.

The CDR3 sequence is CASSQDVGGPQYF. CDR3 nucleotide sequence: TGTGCCAGCAGCCAAGACGTGGGGGGGCCCCAGTACTTC. The chain employs TRBV3-1 and TRBJ2-5, with D perhaps matching TRBD2 (7 bases). V lost 0 bases, J lost 9 bases, and 11 bases lay in between. Germline loops: CDR1 LGHDT, CDR2 YNNKEL (reference sequence). The CDR3 length is 13 residues.

The rearrangement joins TRBV9 to TRBJ2-3; D call uncertain. The germline V gene encodes CDR1 SGDLS and CDR2 YYNGEE. Trimming cost V 0 bases and J 9 bases, with 14 bases left between them. The CDR3 sequence is 14 residues long. The CDR3 nucleotides read TGTGCCAGCAGCGTAGGAGACCGTGTGATCACGCAGTATTTT. It is translated as CASSVGDRVITQYF. The full variable domain, completed using reference TRBV9 and TRBJ2-3, is DSGVTQTPKHLITATGQRVTLRCSPRSGDLSVYWYQQSLDQGLQFLIQYYNGEERAKGNILERFSAQQFPDLHSELNLSSLELGDSALYFCASSVGDRVITQYFGPGTRLTVL.

The chain uses TRBV4-1 and TRBJ2-5; possibly TRBD1 or TRBD2 for D (5 bases each). This CDR3 is 14 amino acids long. Trimming cost V 5 bases and J 5 bases, with 15 bases left between them. Per the germline V gene, CDR1 is MGHRA and CDR2 is YSYEKL. The CDR3 bases are TGCGCCAGCAGCGAAGGACGGGGCCCCGAGACCCAGTACTTC. Translation: CASSEGRGPETQYF.

The rearrangement uses TRBV3-1 and TRBJ2-7, with D maybe TRBD2 (6 bases). The DNA end lines up better with TRBJ2-5; the J call may be wrong. The CDR3 runs to 14 residues. Germline CDR1 LGHDT, CDR2 YNNKEL (reference sequence). The CDR3 nucleotides read TGTGCCAGCAGCCAAGAAGTCGGGAGAGAGACCCAGTACTTC. Amino acids: CASSQEVGRETQYF.

The chain is built from TRBV9 and TRBJ1-1; D is unclear. Germline-derived CDR1 and CDR2 are SGDLS and YYNGEE. This CDR3 is built from 13 residues. Trimming pared 2 bases from V and 0 bases from J, leaving 5 bases between. CDR3 sequence: CASSVTMNTEAFF. In DNA form, the CDR3 reads TGTGCCAGCAGCGTTACGATGAACACTGAAGCTTTCTTT. Full variable domain (remainder filled in from reference TRBV9 and TRBJ1-1): DSGVTQTPKHLITATGQRVTLRCSPRSGDLSVYWYQQSLDQGLQFLIQYYNGEERAKGNILERFSAQQFPDLHSELNLSSLELGDSALYFCASSVTMNTEAFFGQGTRLTVV.

CDR3 DNA: TGCAGTGCAGAAGCAGGACTGGCTGGCACAGATACGCAGTATTTT. As protein: CSAEAGLAGTDTQYF. The V call is TRBV20-1, the J call TRBJ2-3; possibly TRBD2 for D (5 bases). The ends were cut back, 6 bases at V and 1 base at J, with 17 bases in the middle. Germline V gives CDR1 DFQATT, CDR2 SNEGSKA (reference sequence). The CDR3 runs to 15 residues.

The V call is TRBV20-1, the J call TRBJ2-5, with 11 bases lining up with TRBD1. The ends lost 0 bases at V and 11 bases at J; junction bases unmatched: 11. This CDR3 is 15 amino acids long. The germline V gene has CDR1 DFQATT and CDR2 SNEGSKA (reference sequence). The CDR3 DNA reads TGCAGTGCTAGAGATGGGACAGGGGGACTCGATGAGCAGTACTTC. It specifies CSARDGTGGLDEQYF.